The rows below give T cell receptor beta chains drawn from one sample of a study of T cell responses to AZD1222 COVID-19 vaccine. Here immunoSEQ multiplex PCR was the method, and the copy in TCRdb shows in-frame clones only, minus some. Of roughly 150,000 clones listed, 70% to 90% are singletons. Sample: peripheral blood, taken on day 0 of AZD1222 vaccination. The source of these receptors is an adult in good health. Each CDR3 is given with its conserved first and last residue. Fields, in order: clone size, J gene, D gene, V gene, CDR3 DNA, CDR3 protein. A D gene is named only where the DNA matches it firmly. Expanded clones get a size class; other rows say once, few or many, or leave the size out.

>-|TRBJ2-3|TRBD2|TRBV27
TGTGCCAGCAGTTTACGGCTAGCGGGAGATACGCAGTATTTT
CASSLRLAGDTQYF
>-|TRBJ1-2|-|TRBV2
TGTGCCAGCAGTGACAGGTCGACAGGCCCACGGGGTGGCTACACCTTC
CASSDRSTGPRGGYTF
>-|TRBJ1-2|-|TRBV6-1
TGTGCCAGCAGCCACGGGACCGACGTCTATGGCTACACCTTC
CASSHGTDVYGYTF
>once|TRBJ2-3|TRBD2|TRBV6-5
TGTGCCAGCAGTTTTAGCGGGAGGATGGCAGATACGCAGTATTTT
CASSFSGRMADTQYF
>-|TRBJ1-5|-|TRBV4-1
TGCGCCAGCAGCGTATGGACGGGCAATCAGCCCCAGCATTTT
CASSVWTGNQPQHF
>many|TRBJ1-3|-|TRBV2
TGTGCCAGCAGGCAGGGGCTAAGCTCTGGAAACACCATATATTTT
CASRQGLSSGNTIYF
>-|TRBJ2-3|-|TRBV27
TGTGCCAGCCGAGGCCAGGGACCAGATACGCAGTATTTT
CASRGQGPDTQYF
>-|TRBJ1-1|-|TRBV12-3/TRBV12-4
TGTGCCAGCAGTCCAGGGGCTGAAGCTTTCTTT
CASSPGAEAFF
>once|TRBJ1-2|-|TRBV15
TGTGCCACCAGCAGAGATCGTATGGACAGTCACTATGGCTACACCTTC
CATSRDRMDSHYGYTF
>-|TRBJ1-5|-|TRBV18
TGTGCCAGCTCCTTAGACGGGGGTCAGCCCCAGCATTTT
CASSLDGGQPQHF
>-|TRBJ1-2|-|TRBV2
TGTGCCAGCAGTGACTTCGCCACGGAGGGTGGCTACACCTTC
CASSDFATEGGYTF
>few|TRBJ1-3|TRBD1|TRBV28
TGTGCCAGCCAACAGGGACAGCCCTCTGGAAACACCATATATTTT
CASQQGQPSGNTIYF
>-|TRBJ1-1|TRBD1|TRBV6-5
TGTGCCAGCAGGGGGGACAGGGGGCGGACTGAAGCTTTCTTT
CASRGDRGRTEAFF
>-|TRBJ1-5|-|TRBV5-4
TGTGCCAGCAGCGTTGGAAAAGGGGGGCAGAACCAGCCCCAGCATTTT
CASSVGKGGQNQPQHF
>-|TRBJ1-3|-|TRBV4-3
TGCGCCAGCAGCCAAGGGTGGGGCTCTGGAAACACCATATATTTT
CASSQGWGSGNTIYF
>-|TRBJ2-1|TRBD2|TRBV5-4
TGTGCCAGCAGCCCCGGGACTAGCGGTTACAATGAGCAGTTCTTC
CASSPGTSGYNEQFF
>-|TRBJ2-7|-|TRBV27
TGTGCCAGCAGTATGACGAGGGCAGTCTACGAGCAGTACTTC
CASSMTRAVYEQYF
>-|TRBJ1-6|-|TRBV9
TGTGCCAGCAGCCCCCTCGGAGAGACACCCCTCCACTTT
CASSPLGETPLHF
>-|TRBJ2-3|TRBD2|TRBV28
TGTGCCAGCAGTTTTCCCCACATCCCGTTTTCGGGAGGGGACAAAGATACGCAGTATTTT
CASSFPHIPFSGGDKDTQYF
>-|TRBJ1-2|TRBD1|TRBV30
TGTGCCTGGACCCGGGACAGGGTTGGCTACACCTTC
CAWTRDRVGYTF
>-|TRBJ1-5|-|TRBV10-3
TGTGCCATCAGTGACGGGGGATTCGATCAGCCCCAGCATTTT
CAISDGGFDQPQHF
>-|TRBJ2-1|TRBD1|TRBV28
TGTGCCAGCAGAGAACGGACAGGGGCTAACAATGAGCAGTTCTTC
CASRERTGANNEQFF
>-|TRBJ1-1|-|TRBV7-9
TGTGCCAGCAGCGGGCGAACCGGGACTGATGCTTTCTTT
CASSGRTGTDAFF
>-|TRBJ2-7|-|TRBV7-8
TGTGCCAGCAGCTTCAAAGAGACAGGTAGCTACGAGCAGTACTTC
CASSFKETGSYEQYF
>-|TRBJ1-1|-|TRBV6-2/TRBV6-3
TGTGCCAGCAGTTACTCGTCCCTTAGAAAGGCTTTCTTT
CASSYSSLRKAFF
>-|TRBJ1-1|-|TRBV5-5
TGTGCCAGCAGTGGGTGGAAGGGTTGGGCCACTGAAGCTTTCTTT
CASSGWKGWATEAFF
>few|TRBJ2-5|TRBD1|TRBV7-2
TGTGCCAGCAGCTCCGGACAGGGGGCGAGAACTTACCAAGAGACCCAGTACTTC
CASSSGQGARTYQETQYF
>-|TRBJ1-2|-|TRBV19
TGTGCCAGTAGTATAGTAGGAGGACAGCGTACTAACTATGGCTACACCTTC
CASSIVGGQRTNYGYTF
>-|TRBJ1-2|-|TRBV15
TGTGCCACCAGCAGAGATCGAGGGGACTATGGCTACACCTTC
CATSRDRGDYGYTF
>-|TRBJ1-1|TRBD1|TRBV28
TGTGCCAGCAGCACGCCGGGACAGCAAGACACAATTGAAGCTTTCTTT
CASSTPGQQDTIEAFF
>-|TRBJ1-1|-|TRBV24-1
TGTGCCACCAGTGACCAGAACTCGGGAGTTGAAGCTTTCTTT
CATSDQNSGVEAFF
>-|TRBJ1-5|-|TRBV4-1
TGCGCCAGCAGCCAAGATGGCGCCCCCCAGCCCCAGCATTTT
CASSQDGAPQPQHF
>-|TRBJ1-2|-|TRBV9
TGTGCCAGCAGCGCCCGGGACCCTTCTTATTATGGCTACACCTTC
CASSARDPSYYGYTF
>-|TRBJ1-2|-|TRBV24-1
TGTGCCACCAGTGATGGTCCCGGGAACTATGGCTACACCTTC
CATSDGPGNYGYTF
>-|TRBJ2-1|TRBD2|TRBV29-1
TGCAGCGTACAGTCGGGGGGGCCCTGGAATGAGCAGTTCTTC
CSVQSGGPWNEQFF
>-|TRBJ1-6|-|TRBV18
TGTGCCAGCTCACCACCGGGCCGGTCGTCACCCCTCCACTTT
CASSPPGRSSPLHF
>-|TRBJ2-1|TRBD2|TRBV28
TGTGCCAGCAGTTTCTCCGGCGGGAGCTCCTACAATGAGCAGTTCTTC
CASSFSGGSSYNEQFF
>-|TRBJ2-1|TRBD1|TRBV19
TGTGCCAGTAGTAGGTTGGGACAGGTGCACAATGAGCAGTTCTTC
CASSRLGQVHNEQFF
>once|TRBJ2-5|-|TRBV7-2
TGTGCCAGCAGCTTGGGTGGGGGGAAAGAGACCCAGTACTTC
CASSLGGGKETQYF
>once|TRBJ1-6|-|TRBV4-3
TGCGCCAGCAGCCAAGATTCGGGGGGCAATAATTCACCCCTCCACTTT
CASSQDSGGNNSPLHF
>few|TRBJ2-7|TRBD1|TRBV9
TGTGCCAGCAGCGTAGTTGGACAGGGAGACGAGCAGTACTTC
CASSVVGQGDEQYF
>-|TRBJ1-2|-|TRBV7-9
TGTGCCAGCAGGCAGGGGCGGGGGGACTATGGCTACACCTTC
CASRQGRGDYGYTF
>-|TRBJ2-1|-|TRBV10-1
TGCGCCAGCAGTGAGTCCAGGACGCTTCTCTACAATGAGCAGTTCTTC
CASSESRTLLYNEQFF
>once|TRBJ2-7|-|TRBV3-1/TRBV3-2
TGTGCCAGCAGCCAAGTTCGCTACGAGCAGTACTTC
CASSQVRYEQYF
>-|TRBJ1-2|-|TRBV6-2/TRBV6-3
TGTGCCAGCAGTTTCAGCAGAAACGGCTACACCTTC
CASSFSRNGYTF
>-|TRBJ2-1|-|TRBV5-1
TGCGCCAGCAGCTTGGTTGCCTTTAACAATGAGCAGTTCTTC
CASSLVAFNNEQFF
>once|TRBJ1-3|-|TRBV6-1
TGTGCCAGCAGTGAAGCTTTCCCGGGAAACACCATATATTTT
CASSEAFPGNTIYF
>-|TRBJ2-3|TRBD2|TRBV12-3/TRBV12-4
TGTGCCAGCAGGGCGGGGGGCCTGGTTACGCAGTATTTT
CASRAGGLVTQYF
>-|TRBJ1-2|TRBD1|TRBV14
TGTGCCAGCAGCCAAGGTGAATGGGACAGGCGTGGCTACACCTTC
CASSQGEWDRRGYTF
>-|TRBJ1-5|-|TRBV25-1
TGTGCCAGCAGTGGTCAGGGACCCCAGGGGAATCAGCCCCAGCATTTT
CASSGQGPQGNQPQHF
>-|TRBJ1-2|TRBD1|TRBV20-1
TGCAGTCTTACAGGGGGAAATGGCTACACCTTC
CSLTGGNGYTF
>once|TRBJ1-3|-|TRBV2
TGTGCCAGCAGGCCCCTCAGGCGGGGGTCCTCTGGAAACACCATATATTTT
CASRPLRRGSSGNTIYF
>once|TRBJ1-2|TRBD1|TRBV10-1
TGCGCCAGCAGTGCCCAAAGGGGGCCTAGAGATGGCTACACCTTC
CASSAQRGPRDGYTF
>-|TRBJ2-1|-|TRBV6-2/TRBV6-3
TGTGCCAGCAGTTCTGAAGGGGATGAGCAGTTCTTC
CASSSEGDEQFF
>-|TRBJ2-7|TRBD1|TRBV6-2/TRBV6-3
TGTGCCAGCAGTTACTCTGTCGGACAGGCGACGTACTCCTACGAGCAGTACTTC
CASSYSVGQATYSYEQYF
>-|TRBJ1-2|TRBD1|TRBV15
TGTGCCACCAGCAGCACTACAGGGGTCTATGGCTACACCTTC
CATSSTTGVYGYTF
>-|TRBJ2-7|-|TRBV11-2
TGTGCCAGCAGCTTAGGGGACGGACCCTTAGGCGAGCAGTACTTC
CASSLGDGPLGEQYF
>-|TRBJ1-1|-|TRBV25-1
TGTGCCAGCAGTGGACAGATAAACACTGAAGCTTTCTTT
CASSGQINTEAFF